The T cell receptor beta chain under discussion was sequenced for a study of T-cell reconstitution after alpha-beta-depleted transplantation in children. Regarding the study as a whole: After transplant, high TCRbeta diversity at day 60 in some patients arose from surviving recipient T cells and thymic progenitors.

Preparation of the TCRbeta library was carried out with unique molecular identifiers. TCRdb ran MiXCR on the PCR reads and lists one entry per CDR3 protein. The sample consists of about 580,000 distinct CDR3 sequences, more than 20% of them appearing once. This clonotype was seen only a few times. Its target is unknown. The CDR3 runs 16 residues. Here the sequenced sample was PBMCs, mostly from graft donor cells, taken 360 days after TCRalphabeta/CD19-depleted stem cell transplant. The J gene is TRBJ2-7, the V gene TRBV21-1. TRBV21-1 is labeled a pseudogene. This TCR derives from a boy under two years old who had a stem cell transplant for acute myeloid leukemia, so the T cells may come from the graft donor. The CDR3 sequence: CASSKEKEKGFYEQYV. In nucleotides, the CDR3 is TGTGCCAGCAGCAAAGAGAAGGAGAAGGGATTTTACGAGCAGTACGTC.